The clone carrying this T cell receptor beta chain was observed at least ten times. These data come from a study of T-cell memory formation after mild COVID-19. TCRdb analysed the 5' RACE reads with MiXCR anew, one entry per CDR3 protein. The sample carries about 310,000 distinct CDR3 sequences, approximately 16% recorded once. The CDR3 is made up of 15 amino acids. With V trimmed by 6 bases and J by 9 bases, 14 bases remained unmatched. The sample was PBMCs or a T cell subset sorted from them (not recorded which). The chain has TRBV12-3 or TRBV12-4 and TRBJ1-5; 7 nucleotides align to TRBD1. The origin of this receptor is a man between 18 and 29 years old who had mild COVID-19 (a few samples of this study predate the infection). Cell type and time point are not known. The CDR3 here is CASSWHRGLSAPQHF. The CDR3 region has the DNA TGTGCCAGCAGCTGGCACAGGGGACTCTCGGCGCCCCAGCATTTT.